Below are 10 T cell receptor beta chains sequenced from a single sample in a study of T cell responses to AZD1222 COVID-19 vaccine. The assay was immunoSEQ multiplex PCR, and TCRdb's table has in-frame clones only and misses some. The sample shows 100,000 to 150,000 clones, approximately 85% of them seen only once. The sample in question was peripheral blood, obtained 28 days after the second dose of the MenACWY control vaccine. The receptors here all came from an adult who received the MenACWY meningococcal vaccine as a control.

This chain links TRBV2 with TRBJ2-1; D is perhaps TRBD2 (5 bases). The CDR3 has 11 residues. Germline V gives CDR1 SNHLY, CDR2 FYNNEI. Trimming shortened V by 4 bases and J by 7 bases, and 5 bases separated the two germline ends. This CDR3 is CASSGGNEQFF. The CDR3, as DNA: TGTGCCAGCAGTGGAGGGAATGAGCAGTTCTTC.

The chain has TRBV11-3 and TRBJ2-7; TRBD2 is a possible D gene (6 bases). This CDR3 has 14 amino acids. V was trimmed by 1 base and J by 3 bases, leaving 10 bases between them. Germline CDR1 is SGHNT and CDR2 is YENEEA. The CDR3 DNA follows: TGTGCCAGCAGCTTAGTCGGGGGAGGCTACGAGCAGTACTTC. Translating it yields CASSLVGGGYEQYF.

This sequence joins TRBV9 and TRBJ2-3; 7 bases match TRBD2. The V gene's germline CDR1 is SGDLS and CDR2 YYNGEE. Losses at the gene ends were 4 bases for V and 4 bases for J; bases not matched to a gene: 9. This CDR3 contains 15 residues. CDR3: CASSSGGGGSDTQYF. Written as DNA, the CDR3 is TGTGCCAGCAGCTCTGGGGGGGGAGGCTCAGATACGCAGTATTTT.

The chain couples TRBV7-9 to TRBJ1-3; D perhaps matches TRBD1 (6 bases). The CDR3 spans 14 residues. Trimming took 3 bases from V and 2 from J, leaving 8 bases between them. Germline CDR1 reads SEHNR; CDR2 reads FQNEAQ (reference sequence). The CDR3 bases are TGTGCCAGCAGCTTCGGACAGCCTGGAAACACCATATATTTT. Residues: CASSFGQPGNTIYF.

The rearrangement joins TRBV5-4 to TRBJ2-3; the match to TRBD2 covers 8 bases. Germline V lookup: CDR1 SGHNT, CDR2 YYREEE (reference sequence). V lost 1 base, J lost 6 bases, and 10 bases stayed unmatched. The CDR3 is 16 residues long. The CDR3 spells CASSLPGLERRDTQYF. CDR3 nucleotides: TGTGCCAGCAGCTTGCCGGGACTAGAACGTCGCGATACGCAGTATTTT.

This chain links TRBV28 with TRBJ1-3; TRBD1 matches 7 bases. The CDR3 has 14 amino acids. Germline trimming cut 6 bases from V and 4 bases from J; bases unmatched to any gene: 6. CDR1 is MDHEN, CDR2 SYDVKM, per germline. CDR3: CASSIPGQGNTIYF. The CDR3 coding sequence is TGTGCCAGCAGCATCCCGGGACAGGGAAACACCATATATTTT.

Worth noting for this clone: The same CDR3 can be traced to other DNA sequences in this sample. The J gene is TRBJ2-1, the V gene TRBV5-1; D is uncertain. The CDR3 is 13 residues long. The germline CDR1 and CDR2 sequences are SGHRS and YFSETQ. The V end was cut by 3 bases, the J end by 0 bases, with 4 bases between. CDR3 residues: CASSSSSYNEQFF. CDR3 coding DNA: TGCGCCAGCAGCTCGAGCTCCTACAATGAGCAGTTCTTC.

The CDR3 region has the DNA TGTGCCAGCAGCCGATTAAATCTACAGGGATATTCTGGAAACACCATATATTTT. Residues: CASSRLNLQGYSGNTIYF. This sequence joins TRBV5-5 and TRBJ1-3; D is perhaps TRBD1 (6 bases). This CDR3 is 18 amino acids long. V dropped 4 bases and J dropped 1 base, with 21 bases sitting between them. Germline V gives CDR1 SGHKS, CDR2 YYEKEE (reference sequence).

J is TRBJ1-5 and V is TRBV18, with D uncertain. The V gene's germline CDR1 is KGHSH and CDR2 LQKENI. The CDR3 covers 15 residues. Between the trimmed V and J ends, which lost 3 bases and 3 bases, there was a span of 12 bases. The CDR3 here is CASSPFVSSNQPQHF. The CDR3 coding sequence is TGTGCCAGCTCACCTTTTGTAAGCTCCAATCAGCCCCAGCATTTT. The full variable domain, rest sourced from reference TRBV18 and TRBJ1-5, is NAGVMQNPRHLVRRRGQEARLRCSPMKGHSHVYWYRQLPEEGLKFMVYLQKENIIDESGMPKERFSAEFPKEGPSILRIQQVVRGDSAAYFCASSPFVSSNQPQHFGDGTRLSIL.

The CDR3 DNA reads as TGTGCCAGTAGTACGGGGGGCAGCAGCACTGAAGCTTTCTTT. Protein product: CASSTGGSSTEAFF. This chain uses TRBV19 with TRBJ1-1; D possibly corresponds to TRBD1 (6 bases). The CDR3 length is 14 residues. The germline V and J ends were trimmed by 4 bases and 4 bases, with 13 bases remaining between them. The germline V gene encodes CDR1 LNHDA and CDR2 SQIVND (reference sequence).